Presented here are 4 T cell receptor beta chains from one specimen sequenced in a study of blood T cell repertoires in COVID-19. TCRdb's table, derived via immunoSEQ multiplex PCR, lists solely in-frame clones and lacks some. The sample yields some 87,000 clones, around three quarters seen once. The sample was peripheral blood. All receptors come from a man aged 50-59 years who had recovered from COVID-19.

This chain links TRBV5-5 with TRBJ2-6, with D tentatively TRBD1 (5 bases). Germline CDR1 and CDR2: SGHKS and YYEKEE (reference sequence). The CDR3 totals 15 residues. V lost 2 bases and J 0 bases, leaving 6 bases between the germline ends. CDR3 nucleotides: TGTGCCAGCAGCTTTACAGGCTCTGGGGCCAACGTCCTGACTTTC. It specifies CASSFTGSGANVLTF.

This chain links TRBV6-6 with TRBJ1-6; D unresolved. The CDR3 has 12 amino acids. V gave up 2 bases and J gave up 14 bases, with 10 bases separating them. Germline assignment: CDR1 MNHNY and CDR2 SVGAGI (reference sequence). For the CDR3, the DNA is TGTGCCAGCAGTTACAGAGACGGGACCCTCCACTTT. Protein product: CASSYRDGTLHF.

The CDR3 protein is CASSSTSGRLFF. The CDR3 DNA follows: TGTGCCAGCAGTTCGACTAGCGGGAGATTGTTCTTC. The J gene is TRBJ2-1, the V gene TRBV6-5, with 12 bases aligning to TRBD2. This CDR3 has 12 amino acids. Trimming took 4 bases from V and 15 from J; bases not matched to a gene: 4. CDR1 MNHEY and CDR2 SVGAGI come from the germline V gene.

The DNA of the CDR3 is TGTGCCAGCAGTTTACCGGGATCCCGGCTGTTTTTT. It specifies CASSLPGSRLFF. V is TRBV28 and J is TRBJ2-2; D may be TRBD2 (5 bases). This CDR3 region has 12 residues. V was cut by 2 bases and J by 13 bases, with 11 bases left in between. Germline lookup yields CDR1 MDHEN and CDR2 SYDVKM.